The 16 T cell receptor beta chains below all came from one sample that was sequenced in a study of blood T cell repertoires in COVID-19. Clones were read by immunoSEQ multiplex PCR, and TCRdb kept only the in-frame ones, dropping some. This sample carries about 230,000 clones, approximately 80% of them seen once, and the ten largest clones take about 7.4%. What was sequenced was peripheral blood. The receptors here all came from a woman aged 50 to 60 with acute or convalescent COVID-19.

This clone was detected a few times. V and J are TRBV20-1 and TRBJ2-1; D perhaps matches TRBD2 (8 bases). V shed 6 bases and J shed 16 bases, with 19 bases lying between them. This CDR3 has 11 residues. CDR1 and CDR2 (germline): DFQATT, SNEGSKA (reference sequence). The CDR3 DNA sequence: TGCAGTGCGGACAGGACTAGCCGTCAATTCTTC. Amino acids: CSADRTSRQFF.

Note on this clone: Other DNA sequences in the same sample also yield this CDR3. The chain has TRBV30 and TRBJ2-7, with D perhaps TRBD2 (5 bases). The CDR3 sequence is 12 residues long. Trimming removed 0 bases at V and 4 bases at J, with 7 bases between. From germline, CDR1 is GTSNPN and CDR2 SVGIG (reference sequence). The CDR3 is CAWSVGGYEQYF. CDR3 coding DNA: TGTGCCTGGAGTGTAGGCGGGTACGAGCAGTACTTC.

The rearrangement links TRBV3-1 (or the pseudogene TRBV3-2) to TRBJ1-2; TRBD1 matches 8 bases. V dropped 7 bases and J dropped 4; count of bases not matched to a gene: 11. The CDR3 is 15 residues long. Germline CDR1 LGHDT, CDR2 YNNKEL (reference sequence). The DNA for the CDR3 is TGTGCCAGCACCCCCGGTCGGGACAGGCTCTATGGCTACACCTTC. This codes for CASTPGRDRLYGYTF.

The chain is built from TRBV4-2 and TRBJ2-7; 9 bases line up with TRBD2. CDR1 and CDR2 from the germline V gene are LGHNA and YNFKEQ. V shed 5 bases and J 5 bases; nucleotides not matched to a gene: 13. The CDR3 covers 16 residues. DNA for the CDR3: TGTGCCAGCAGCTGGAGCAGGCGGGGGGGCGGCAACGAGCAGTACTTC. It yields the protein CASSWSRRGGGNEQYF.

The J gene is TRBJ2-1, the V gene TRBV28, with TRBD2 as a possible D gene (6 bases). Trimming pared 4 bases from V and 2 bases from J, leaving 15 bases between. The CDR3 is 16 residues long. Germline CDR1 is MDHEN and CDR2 is SYDVKM. The CDR3 coding sequence is TGTGCCAGCAGTTCAGAACGGGAGCGCACCTACAATGAGCAGTTCTTC. As protein: CASSSERERTYNEQFF.

The chain couples TRBV7-2 to TRBJ2-7; D gene unclear. This CDR3 region has 13 residues. Deletions cut 1 base from V and 2 bases from J, with 6 bases between. Per the germline V gene, CDR1 is SGHTA and CDR2 is FQGNSA. In DNA form, the CDR3 reads TGTGCCAGCAGCTTAGAACATGCCTACGAGCAGTACTTC. Residues: CASSLEHAYEQYF.

This chain connects TRBV25-1 to TRBJ1-6; D might be TRBD1 (6 bases). Germline assignment: CDR1 MGHDK and CDR2 SYGVNS. Trimming pared 2 bases from V and 0 bases from J, leaving 8 bases between. The CDR3 is 16 residues long. The CDR3 nucleotides read TGTGCCAGCAGTGAACCGACAGGCTCCTATAATTCACCCCTCCACTTT. Encoded protein: CASSEPTGSYNSPLHF.

The chain links TRBV7-9 to TRBJ2-1; 11 bases align to TRBD2. CDR1 is SEHNR and CDR2 is FQNEAQ in the germline V gene (reference sequence). CDR3 length: 16 residues. With 7 bases clipped from V and 0 bases from J, the junction kept 5 bases outside the gene matches. CDR3 coding DNA: TGTGCCAGCATCCCGGGACTAGCGGTCTCCTACAATGAGCAGTTCTTC. Protein sequence: CASIPGLAVSYNEQFF. The full variable domain, its missing parts supplied by reference TRBV7-9 and TRBJ2-1, is DTGVSQNPRHKITKRGQNVTFRCDPISEHNRLYWYRQTLGQGPEFLTYFQNEAQLEKSRLLSDRFSAERPKGSFSTLEIQRTEQGDSAMYLCASIPGLAVSYNEQFFGPGTRLTVL.

J is TRBJ2-7 and V is TRBV19, with a tentative D call TRBD1 (5 bases). The CDR3 has 16 amino acids. Deletions cut 5 bases from V and 2 bases from J, with 19 bases between. Germline V gene data show CDR1 as LNHDA and CDR2 as SQIVND (reference sequence). The CDR3 loop reads CASSRWGRGNAYEQYF. The DNA for the CDR3 is TGTGCCAGTAGTCGCTGGGGAAGGGGTAATGCCTACGAGCAGTACTTC. The whole variable domain, filled in from reference TRBV19 and TRBJ2-7, reads DGGITQSPKYLFRKEGQNVTLSCEQNLNHDAMYWYRQDPGQGLRLIYYSQIVNDFQKGDIAEGYSVSREKKESFPLTVTSAQKNPTAFYLCASSRWGRGNAYEQYFGPGTRLTVT.

The chain links TRBV2 to TRBJ2-5; D ambiguous. The CDR3 runs to 14 residues. With 5 bases removed from V and 4 bases from J, the gap between germline ends came to 14 bases. The V gene's germline CDR1 is SNHLY and CDR2 FYNNEI. For the CDR3, the DNA is TGTGCCAGCAGTCCCCGGAGCGACGGAGAGACCCAGTACTTC. It codes for CASSPRSDGETQYF.

The chain uses TRBV7-2 and TRBJ2-3, with D maybe TRBD1 (5 bases). The CDR3 has 14 amino acids. The V gene lost 5 bases and the J gene lost 6 bases, with 15 bases spanning the gap. Germline CDR1 SGHTA, CDR2 FQGNSA. CDR3 residues: CASSPKQGGDTQYF. The CDR3 DNA is TGTGCCAGCAGCCCTAAGCAGGGCGGTGATACGCAGTATTTT.

The sample holds one count of this clone. The chain employs TRBV9 and TRBJ1-1, with D unclear. Germline assignment: CDR1 SGDLS and CDR2 YYNGEE. V was clipped by 0 bases and J by 1 base, with 4 bases between them. The CDR3 covers 13 residues. Here the CDR3 reads CASSVAQNTEAFF. CDR3 nucleotides: TGTGCCAGCAGCGTAGCACAGAACACTGAAGCTTTCTTT.

The chain couples TRBV15 to TRBJ2-3; possible D gene TRBD1, 5 bases. The germline gives CDR1 LNHNV, CDR2 YYDKDF (reference sequence). The V and J ends lost 5 bases and 2 bases respectively, with 8 bases between them. The CDR3 totals 13 residues. CDR3 amino acids: CATSGANTDTQYF. CDR3 nucleotide sequence: TGTGCCACCAGCGGGGCCAACACAGATACGCAGTATTTT.

The rearrangement joins TRBV5-6 to TRBJ1-3; D is unresolved. The CDR3 runs 16 residues. V was clipped by 0 bases and J by 4 bases, with 14 bases between them. The germline V gene has CDR1 SGHDT and CDR2 YYEEEE. CDR3 residues: CASSLVAGSGGNTIYF. CDR3 nucleotide sequence: TGTGCCAGCAGCTTGGTCGCCGGGAGCGGGGGAAACACCATATATTTT.

In nucleotides, the CDR3 is TGTGCCTGGAGTGGGCTAGCGGAAGCCTACAATGAGCAGTTCTTC. Residues: CAWSGLAEAYNEQFF. The V and J genes are TRBV30 and TRBJ2-1, with TRBD2 matching 7 bases. Germline V gene data show CDR1 as GTSNPN and CDR2 as SVGIG (reference sequence). J gave up 2 bases and V 1 base, and 5 bases lay outside the gene matches. The CDR3 contains 15 residues.

V is TRBV6-4 and J is TRBJ2-1, with TRBD1 matching over 9 bases. Germline lookup yields CDR1 MRHNA and CDR2 SNTAGT. After removal of 6 bases from V and 10 bases from J, the junction contained 7 bases not matched to a gene. The length of the CDR3 is 13 residues. DNA for the CDR3: TGTGCCAGCAGCCGGGACAGGGCCGGGGAGCAGTTCTTC. It is translated as CASSRDRAGEQFF.